A single sample gave rise to the 32 T cell receptor beta chains below, sequenced in a study of CD8+ T cells in alopecia areata. Reverse transcribed after extraction, RNA yielded cDNA as the sequencing template. The table came from immunoSEQ multiplex PCR; TCRdb's copy has only in-frame clones and leaves some out. The sample consists of around 200,000 clones, around 56% of them appearing once. Treatment of the sample: oral pan-JAK inhibitor, 5-10 mg twice daily. The material sequenced was CD4+ T cells sorted from blood, taken at week 4, from a patient treated with tofacitinib. The receptors were sampled from a human donor with alopecia areata.

The chain combines TRBV6-6 with TRBJ2-5; unclear D gene. Trimming cost V 3 bases and J 1 base, with 9 bases left between them. Per the germline V gene, CDR1 is MNHNY and CDR2 is SVGAGI (reference sequence). This CDR3 has 14 residues. The CDR3 here is CASSYSGVQETQYF. The CDR3 DNA sequence: TGTGCCAGCAGTTATAGTGGGGTCCAAGAGACCCAGTACTTC.

The V gene is TRBV5-4, the J gene TRBJ1-5; no reliable D call. The germline V gene has CDR1 SGHNT and CDR2 YYREEE (reference sequence). The CDR3 extends over 13 amino acids. Trimming took off 0 bases at V and 7 bases at J, with 8 bases between the two ends. CDR3 residues: CASSLGGEQPQHF. The CDR3 DNA follows: TGTGCCAGCAGCTTGGGCGGGGAGCAGCCCCAGCATTTT.

This chain connects TRBV4-2 to TRBJ1-1; 7 bases are a match to TRBD1. Germline CDR1 and CDR2: LGHNA and YNFKEQ. This CDR3 is 12 amino acids long. The trim removed 9 bases at V and 8 bases at J, leaving 9 bases unmatched. The CDR3: CASGDREVEAFF. DNA for the CDR3: TGTGCCAGTGGAGACAGGGAAGTGGAAGCTTTCTTT.

The chain carries TRBV30 and TRBJ2-3; 16 positions match TRBD2. Germline loops: CDR1 GTSNPN, CDR2 SVGIG (reference sequence). The CDR3 runs to 18 residues. The V and J ends lost 0 bases and 6 bases, in that order; junction bases with no gene match: 9. The CDR3 here is CAWSVRPGTSGRVDTQYF. The CDR3 coding sequence is TGTGCCTGGAGTGTACGCCCCGGGACTAGCGGGAGGGTGGATACGCAGTATTTT.

This chain uses TRBV6-1 with TRBJ2-6; 9 bases are shared with TRBD1. CDR3 length: 15 amino acids. CDR1 MNHNS and CDR2 SASEGT come from the germline V gene. J lost 3 bases, V lost 10 bases, and 7 bases had no gene match. The CDR3 nucleotides read TGTGCCACCTTACAGGGGGCGCTTGGGGCCAACGTCCTGACTTTC. Its translation: CATLQGALGANVLTF.

The sample holds one count of this clone. The chain is built from TRBV30 and TRBJ1-2; D unclear. The ends were cut back, 2 bases at V and 8 bases at J, with 15 bases in the middle. The CDR3 is 13 residues long. CDR1 is GTSNPN and CDR2 is SVGIG in the germline V gene (reference sequence). The CDR3 DNA reads as TGTGCCTGGAGTCAAAGACCCACAGAAGGCTACACCTTC. Residues: CAWSQRPTEGYTF.

This clone was seen a single time. This chain links TRBV5-6 with TRBJ2-7; D gene ambiguous. Germline-derived CDR1 and CDR2 are SGHDT and YYEEEE. This CDR3 is 11 amino acids long. V was trimmed by 0 bases and J by 7 bases, leaving 5 bases between them. This CDR3 reads CASSLVGEQYF. CDR3 bases: TGTGCCAGCAGCTTGGTGGGGGAGCAGTACTTC.

This clone was picked up a small number of times. The chain has TRBV29-1 and TRBJ2-7; D may be TRBD1 or TRBD2 (6 bases each). Trimming cost V 7 bases and J 5 bases, with 15 bases left between them. The CDR3 is 12 amino acids. Germline V gene sequence: CDR1 SQVTM, CDR2 ANQGSEA. CDR3: CSGGLALDEQYF. The DNA for the CDR3 is TGCAGCGGGGGGCTAGCGCTCGACGAGCAGTACTTC.

The CDR3: CSTGQGGDTEAFF. In DNA form, the CDR3 reads TGCAGCACGGGACAGGGAGGAGACACTGAAGCTTTCTTT. This rearrangement joins TRBV29-1 to TRBJ1-1, with 9 bases fitting TRBD1. Trimming removed 8 bases from V and 3 bases from J; junction bases left unmatched: 7. This CDR3 contains 13 residues. CDR1 and CDR2 from the germline V gene are SQVTM and ANQGSEA.

This chain connects TRBV7-3 to TRBJ2-3; the match to TRBD2 covers 9 bases. Germline CDR1 reads SGHTA; CDR2 reads FQGTGA. With V trimmed by 2 bases and J by 3 bases, 3 bases remained unmatched. The length of the CDR3 is 15 residues. The CDR3 sequence: CASSLLAGRTDTQYF. CDR3 nucleotides: TGTGCCAGCAGCTTACTAGCGGGACGAACAGATACGCAGTATTTT.

This clone was found a few times. This rearrangement joins TRBV5-1 to TRBJ2-5; unclear D gene. Germline CDR1 SGHRS, CDR2 YFSETQ. Deletions cut 4 bases from V and 4 bases from J, with 5 bases between. CDR3 length: 11 amino acids. The CDR3 DNA is TGCGCCAGCAGCGTCGGAGAGACCCAGTACTTC. Amino acid sequence: CASSVGETQYF.

This clone was counted between two and nine times. The chain is built from TRBV7-8 and TRBJ2-7, with 10 bases that match TRBD2. J gave up 4 bases and V 1 base, and 1 base lay outside the gene matches. From germline, CDR1 is SGHVS and CDR2 FQNEAQ. This CDR3 region has 14 residues. The DNA of the CDR3 is TGTGCCAGCAGCTTAGGTAGCGGGAGGTACGAGCAGTACTTC. The encoded protein is CASSLGSGRYEQYF.

A single count supports this clone. The V gene is TRBV29-1, the J gene TRBJ1-2, with TRBD1 matching over 10 bases. The trim removed 6 bases at V and 7 bases at J, leaving 8 bases unmatched. There are 13 residues in the CDR3. Germline V gene sequence: CDR1 SQVTM, CDR2 ANQGSEA. The CDR3 DNA follows: TGCAGCGTCGCCGGGACAGGGGTAGCTGGCTACACCTTC. This gives the protein CSVAGTGVAGYTF. Using reference TRBV29-1 and TRBJ1-2 for the parts outside the CDR3, the full variable domain is SAVISQKPSRDICQRGTSLTIQCQVDSQVTMMFWYRQQPGQSLTLIATANQGSEATYESGFVIDKFPISRPNLTFSTLTVSNMSPEDSSIYLCSVAGTGVAGYTFGSGTRLTVV.

A single count supports this clone. The chain carries TRBV11-2 and TRBJ1-1, with TRBD1 as a possible D gene (5 bases). The CDR3 length is 11 residues. V shed 6 bases and J shed 7 bases, with 9 bases lying between them. The germline CDR1 and CDR2 sequences are SGHAT and FQNNGV. The CDR3 loop is CASRHDSEAFF. CDR3 nucleotide sequence: TGTGCCAGCAGACACGACAGTGAAGCTTTCTTT.

The chain has TRBV30 and TRBJ2-1; 8 bases agree with TRBD2. The trim removed 4 bases at V and 3 bases at J, leaving 8 bases unmatched. The CDR3 has 15 residues. Germline V gene lookup returns CDR1 GTSNPN and CDR2 SVGIG (reference sequence). CDR3 residues: CAWTKAGVSYNEQFF. CDR3 sequence (DNA): TGTGCCTGGACGAAAGCGGGAGTGAGCTACAATGAGCAGTTCTTC.

Many counts were recorded for this clone. The V call is TRBV10-3, the J call TRBJ1-1, with D perhaps TRBD1 (6 bases). V was cut by 4 bases and J by 7 bases, with 10 bases left in between. The germline gives CDR1 ENHRY, CDR2 SYGVKD. The CDR3 has 12 residues. As DNA, the CDR3 is TGTGCCATCAGTGGGACAGTTAATGAAGCTTTCTTT. Translated: CAISGTVNEAFF.

The chain uses TRBV30 and TRBJ1-2; 12 positions match TRBD1. This CDR3 has 13 residues. The V segment lost 5 bases and the J segment 9 bases; nucleotides outside the gene matches: 7. Germline V gives CDR1 GTSNPN, CDR2 SVGIG (reference sequence). The chain's CDR3 is CAWATGQGARYTF. The DNA for the CDR3 is TGTGCCTGGGCTACGGGACAGGGGGCTCGCTACACCTTC. Using reference TRBV30 and TRBJ1-2 for the parts outside the CDR3, the full variable domain is SQTIHQWPATLVQPVGSPLSLECTVEGTSNPNLYWYRQAAGRGLQLLFYSVGIGQISSEVPQNLSASRPQDRQFILSSKKLLLSDSGFYLCAWATGQGARYTFGSGTRLTVV.

The count of this clone is one. The chain is built from TRBV10-3 and TRBJ1-1, with 10 bases fitting TRBD1. The CDR3 is made up of 14 amino acids. Germline V gives CDR1 ENHRY, CDR2 SYGVKD. V shed 2 bases, J shed 3 bases, and the junction held 0 bases outside the gene matches. CDR3 protein: CAISEGQGDTEAFF. The CDR3 coding sequence is TGTGCCATCAGTGAGGGACAGGGGGACACTGAAGCTTTCTTT.

V usage is TRBV7-9 and J usage is TRBJ1-1; D is perhaps TRBD1 (5 bases). V lost 0 bases and J lost 1, with 9 bases in between. Looked up from germline, CDR1 is SEHNR and CDR2 is FQNEAQ (reference sequence). This CDR3 spans 15 amino acids. The CDR3 reads CASSLAKGSNTEAFF. CDR3 nucleotide sequence: TGTGCCAGCAGCTTAGCAAAGGGGTCGAACACTGAAGCTTTCTTT.

J is TRBJ2-4 and V is TRBV29-1; D is undetermined. Germline CDR1 SQVTM, CDR2 ANQGSEA. The length of the CDR3 is 16 residues. Deletions cut 0 bases from V and 0 bases from J, with 12 bases between. This CDR3 reads CSVEEGNFLAKNIQYF. The CDR3 DNA sequence: TGCAGCGTTGAAGAGGGAAATTTTCTAGCCAAAAACATTCAGTACTTC.

This clone was counted once. The CDR3, as DNA: TGTGCCAGCAGTGATGGGCCAAGGCGCGAGCAGTACTTC. Residues: CASSDGPRREQYF. The chain combines TRBV6-5 with TRBJ2-7; no firm D call. The CDR3 has 13 amino acids. Germline CDR1 reads MNHEY; CDR2 reads SVGAGI. V was shortened by 5 bases and J by 6 bases, with 14 bases between the two germline ends.

The rearrangement uses TRBV7-9 and TRBJ2-4; 10 positions match TRBD1. The CDR3 is 16 residues long. CDR1 SEHNR and CDR2 FQNEAQ come from the germline V gene (reference sequence). V lost 1 base, J lost 7 bases, and 7 bases stayed unmatched. The CDR3 DNA sequence: TGTGCCAGCAGCTTAGACCCCGGACAGGGGGTTAACATTCAGTACTTC. This sequence encodes CASSLDPGQGVNIQYF.

J is TRBJ1-2 and V is TRBV29-1, with a possible D match to TRBD1 (6 bases). Germline CDR1 SQVTM, CDR2 ANQGSEA. The CDR3 totals 12 residues. Trimming cost V 4 bases and J 8 bases, with 14 bases left between them. This CDR3 is CSVGVQGWGYTF. As DNA, the CDR3 is TGCAGCGTTGGGGTACAGGGCTGGGGCTACACCTTC.

The chain carries TRBV7-2 and TRBJ2-7, with 9 bases that match TRBD2. The CDR3 loop spans 15 amino acids. Germline V gene lookup returns CDR1 SGHTA and CDR2 FQGNSA. V gave up 5 bases and J gave up 10 bases; unmatched junction bases: 15. The CDR3: CASSPLAGSSLRQYF. The CDR3, as DNA: TGTGCCAGCAGCCCCCTAGCGGGGAGCTCTCTGCGACAGTACTTC.

This clone was picked up a small number of times. The chain is built from TRBV5-6 and TRBJ2-1, with D unresolved. The CDR3 sequence is 16 residues long. The V gene's germline CDR1 is SGHDT and CDR2 YYEEEE. Trimming took off 1 base at V and 4 bases at J, with 15 bases between the two ends. The CDR3 DNA follows: TGTGCCAGCAGCTTGAGGGATAACGCAATGTACAATGAGCAGTTCTTC. Protein sequence: CASSLRDNAMYNEQFF. Full variable domain (outside the CDR3, taken from reference TRBV5-6 and TRBJ2-1): DAGVTQSPTHLIKTRGQQVTLRCSPKSGHDTVSWYQQALGQGPQFIFQYYEEEERQRGNFPDRFSGHQFPNYSSELNVNALLLGDSALYLCASSLRDNAMYNEQFFGPGTRLTVL.

The chain recombines TRBV30 with TRBJ2-3, with a tentative D call TRBD1 (6 bases). Germline CDR1 GTSNPN, CDR2 SVGIG (reference sequence). This CDR3 contains 18 residues. V gave up 1 base and J gave up 4 bases, with 24 bases separating them. The chain's CDR3 is CAWSAYPKTGMGADTQYF. The CDR3 DNA sequence: TGTGCCTGGAGTGCCTACCCTAAAACAGGGATGGGGGCAGATACGCAGTATTTT.

The rearrangement links TRBV5-1 to TRBJ2-3; 7 bases fit TRBD1. V shed 2 bases, J shed 5 bases, and the junction held 8 bases outside the gene matches. The CDR3 length is 15 residues. The V gene's germline CDR1 is SGHRS and CDR2 YFSETQ. CDR3 sequence (DNA): TGCGCCAGCAGCTTTCAAGGGGGCGCCGGAGATACGCAGTATTTT. This translates into CASSFQGGAGDTQYF.

This clone was seen a few times. This chain connects TRBV27 to TRBJ1-5, with unresolved D. CDR1 and CDR2 (germline): MNHEY, SMNVEV (reference sequence). CDR3 length equals 12 residues. The ends were cut back, 7 bases at V and 4 bases at J, with 8 bases in the middle. CDR3 in amino acids: CASKGSNQPQHF. Written as DNA, the CDR3 is TGTGCCAGCAAAGGGTCGAATCAGCCCCAGCATTTT.

This clone was detected only once. The genes are TRBV30 and TRBJ2-4; no firm D call. This CDR3 contains 15 residues. Trimming left V 0 bases short and J 9 bases short, with 18 bases between. Germline values: CDR1 GTSNPN, CDR2 SVGIG (reference sequence). In DNA form, the CDR3 reads TGTGCCTGGAGTGTACTGGCTTCCCCGTTCGGCATTCAGTACTTC. Translation gives CAWSVLASPFGIQYF.

The V and J genes are TRBV18 and TRBJ2-2; D is undetermined. The germline V gene encodes CDR1 KGHSH and CDR2 LQKENI. The V end was cut by 5 bases, the J end by 5 bases, with 9 bases between. The CDR3 covers 13 residues. CDR3 in amino acids: CASSSTETGELFF. As DNA, the CDR3 is TGTGCCAGCTCATCAACAGAAACCGGGGAGCTGTTTTTT.

The rearrangement links TRBV2 to TRBJ1-2; D is possibly TRBD1 (6 bases). Germline V gene lookup returns CDR1 SNHLY and CDR2 FYNNEI. This CDR3 is built from 13 residues. V lost 3 bases and J 4 bases, leaving 9 bases between the germline ends. The DNA for the CDR3 is TGTGCCAGCAGTGAGGACAGCCCCTATGGCTACACCTTC. Translated, it gives CASSEDSPYGYTF.

This rearrangement joins TRBV29-1 to TRBJ1-4; D ambiguous. This CDR3 contains 13 residues. Trimming left V 0 bases short and J 6 bases short, with 8 bases between. Germline assignment: CDR1 SQVTM and CDR2 ANQGSEA. This CDR3 is CSVEDRADEKLFF. The CDR3 nucleotides read TGCAGCGTTGAAGATCGCGCGGATGAAAAACTGTTTTTT. Variable domain in full (rest from reference TRBV29-1 and TRBJ1-4): SAVISQKPSRDICQRGTSLTIQCQVDSQVTMMFWYRQQPGQSLTLIATANQGSEATYESGFVIDKFPISRPNLTFSTLTVSNMSPEDSSIYLCSVEDRADEKLFFGSGTQLSVL.